The 24 T cell receptor beta chains in this list originate from one sample, sequenced in a study of shared clonotypes between healthy human individuals. Profiling relied on immunoSEQ multiplex PCR, and the TCRdb table lists in-frame clones only, not all of them. Seen here are 2.3 million or so clones, 85% to 95% observed once, and the top ten hold about 0.39%. Sequencing input: naive CD4+ T cells from PBMCs. Stated subset: CD45RA+ positively selected. These receptors were collected from a man aged 18 to 30 in good health. Some clones in this sample may be carry-over from other donors' samples.

The chain's CDR3 is CASSDSGLYNEQFF. CDR3 sequence (DNA): TGTGCCAGCAGTGACAGCGGCCTCTACAATGAGCAGTTCTTC. The chain has TRBV6-1 and TRBJ2-1; the D gene is possibly TRBD2 (5 bases). Trimming took off 3 bases at V and 3 bases at J, with 9 bases between the two ends. The germline CDR1 and CDR2 sequences are MNHNS and SASEGT. This CDR3 comprises 14 residues.

The chain uses TRBV16 and TRBJ1-5; maybe TRBD1 (5 bases). The germline gives CDR1 KGHSY, CDR2 FQNENV. The CDR3 sequence is 14 residues long. V lost 1 base and J 4 bases, leaving 8 bases between the germline ends. CDR3 sequence reads: CASSQFGTNQPQHF. DNA of the CDR3: TGTGCCAGCAGCCAATTTGGGACTAATCAGCCCCAGCATTTT.

The CDR3 DNA sequence: TGTGCCAGCAGCTTATGGTTTGGGGCTAGCGCGAGAACCGGGGAGCTGTTTTTT. It specifies CASSLWFGASARTGELFF. The V call is TRBV5-6, the J call TRBJ2-2; the D gene is possibly TRBD2 (6 bases). Germline V gene sequence: CDR1 SGHDT, CDR2 YYEEEE. V was shortened by 2 bases and J by 5 bases, with 22 bases between the two germline ends. The CDR3 has 18 residues.

The gene calls are TRBV5-8 and TRBJ1-2; maybe TRBD1 (5 bases). The CDR3 spans 15 residues. Germline assignment: CDR1 SGHTS and CDR2 YDEGEE. The V gene lost 7 bases and the J gene lost 3 bases, with 19 bases spanning the gap. The CDR3 loop reads CASGDGLEGDYGYTF. The CDR3 coding sequence is TGTGCCAGCGGGGACGGCCTCGAAGGAGACTATGGCTACACCTTC.

V gene TRBV5-1 combines with J gene TRBJ1-2; 7 nucleotides line up with TRBD1. The trim removed 3 bases at V and 1 base at J, leaving 15 bases unmatched. This CDR3 has 18 amino acids. Germline V gene lookup returns CDR1 SGHRS and CDR2 YFSETQ. CDR3 nucleotide sequence: TGCGCCAGCAGCTCGTCCCGGGACAGCCTTTACCTTAACTATGGCTACACCTTC. It translates to CASSSSRDSLYLNYGYTF.

The genes are TRBV28 and TRBJ2-1, with unresolved D. CDR1 MDHEN and CDR2 SYDVKM come from the germline V gene. Trimming shortened V by 4 bases and J by 4 bases, and 5 bases separated the two germline ends. The CDR3 loop spans 12 amino acids. CDR3 loop: CASSSQYNEQFF. CDR3 in DNA: TGTGCCAGCAGTTCCCAGTACAATGAGCAGTTCTTC.

The DNA for the CDR3 is TGCGCCAGCAGCCAAGGCCATCAGGGGACCCTCCACTTT. Its translation is CASSQGHQGTLHF. This chain connects TRBV4-3 to TRBJ1-6; TRBD1 might be the D (6 bases). The CDR3 runs to 13 residues. Trimming cost V 1 base and J 14 bases, with 12 bases left between them. Germline V gives CDR1 LGHNA, CDR2 YSLEER.

V is TRBV25-1 and J is TRBJ1-1, with 7 bases aligning to TRBD1. The CDR3 has 13 amino acids. Losses at the gene ends were 4 bases for V and 8 bases for J; bases not matched to a gene: 7. Germline V lookup: CDR1 MGHDK, CDR2 SYGVNS. As DNA, the CDR3 is TGTGCCAGCAGTGTCAGACAGGGCCGCGAAGCTTTCTTT. Amino acids: CASSVRQGREAFF.

The chain employs TRBV5-4 and TRBJ2-5; 9 bases are a match to TRBD1. Trimming removed 4 bases from V and 0 bases from J; junction bases left unmatched: 10. CDR1 is SGHNT and CDR2 is YYREEE in the germline V gene (reference sequence). The length of the CDR3 is 17 residues. The CDR3 bases are TGTGCCAGCAGCCCTGCTTTACAGGGGGCGCACCAAGAGACCCAGTACTTC. Its protein is CASSPALQGAHQETQYF.

A word on this clone: Other DNA sequences in the same sample also yield this CDR3. The rearrangement uses TRBV28 and TRBJ2-5, with a weak D call TRBD1 (6 bases). Germline CDR1 reads MDHEN; CDR2 reads SYDVKM. This CDR3 has 12 amino acids. V lost 5 bases and J 5 bases, leaving 9 bases between the germline ends. The CDR3 sequence: CASSPRGETQYF. The DNA of the CDR3 is TGTGCCAGCAGTCCCAGGGGTGAGACCCAGTACTTC.

CDR3 loop: CASSPRTPPTEAFF. DNA of the CDR3: TGTGCCAGCAGTCCCCGGACTCCCCCCACTGAAGCTTTCTTT. The rearrangement joins TRBV28 to TRBJ1-1; the D is unclear. V lost 5 bases to trimming and J lost 4 bases, with 14 bases between them. From germline, CDR1 is MDHEN and CDR2 SYDVKM. The CDR3 is 14 amino acids.

The chain combines TRBV5-4 with TRBJ2-6; 7 positions match TRBD2. The CDR3 has 18 amino acids. Losses at the gene ends were 0 bases for V and 2 bases for J; bases not matched to a gene: 8. Germline CDR1 is SGHNT and CDR2 is YYREEE (reference sequence). The CDR3 nucleotides read TGTGCCAGCAGCTTGGTTCTAAGTGCGGGAGCTGGGGCCAACGTCCTGACTTTC. This translates into CASSLVLSAGAGANVLTF.

The chain carries TRBV9 and TRBJ1-3; no firm D call. CDR3 size: 14 residues. V lost 0 bases to trimming and J lost 8 bases, with 12 bases between them. CDR1 and CDR2 (germline): SGDLS, YYNGEE. CDR3 sequence reads: CASSVDAFEDTIYF. Here the CDR3 DNA reads TGTGCCAGCAGCGTAGACGCATTCGAGGACACCATATATTTT.

This chain joins TRBV5-1 and TRBJ2-5, with 10 bases identical to TRBD2. V lost 0 bases, J lost 2 bases, and 4 bases stayed unmatched. There are 16 residues in the CDR3. Germline V gene data show CDR1 as SGHRS and CDR2 as YFSETQ. The CDR3: CASSLGSSGSQETQYF. CDR3 bases: TGCGCCAGCAGCTTGGGGTCTAGCGGGAGTCAAGAGACCCAGTACTTC.

This sequence joins TRBV5-4 and TRBJ2-3; 9 bases are a match to TRBD1. V trimming: 4 bases; J trimming: 0 bases; junction bases outside the gene matches: 6. There are 16 residues in the CDR3. CDR1 is SGHNT and CDR2 is YYREEE in the germline V gene (reference sequence). Written as DNA, the CDR3 is TGTGCCAGCAGCGAACGGGACAGGGTTAGCACAGATACGCAGTATTTT. Amino acids: CASSERDRVSTDTQYF.

The chain combines TRBV13 with TRBJ2-4; D may match TRBD1 or TRBD2 (5 bases each). The CDR3 is 14 amino acids. V was trimmed by 4 bases and J by 7 bases, leaving 14 bases between them. CDR1 PRHDT and CDR2 FYEKMQ come from the germline V gene (reference sequence). The CDR3 spells CASSYQGVGNIQYF. Here the CDR3 DNA reads TGTGCCAGCAGCTACCAGGGAGTTGGGAACATTCAGTACTTC. The full variable domain, its missing parts supplied by reference TRBV13 and TRBJ2-4, is AAGVIQSPRHLIKEKRETATLKCYPIPRHDTVYWYQQGPGQDPQFLISFYEKMQSDKGSIPDRFSAQQFSDYHSELNMSSLELGDSALYFCASSYQGVGNIQYFGAGTRLSVL.

J is TRBJ2-3 and V is TRBV4-2; D is uncertain. The CDR3 is 14 amino acids. CDR1 and CDR2 (germline): LGHNA, YNFKEQ. Trimming left V 2 bases short and J 1 base short, with 7 bases between. CDR3 residues: CASSQLVRTDTQYF. In DNA form, the CDR3 reads TGTGCCAGCAGCCAACTGGTACGCACAGATACGCAGTATTTT.

This chain connects TRBV7-9 to TRBJ1-1; D remains unclear. The ends were cut back, 4 bases at V and 1 base at J, with 10 bases in the middle. The CDR3 covers 14 residues. Germline V CDR1 and CDR2: SEHNR, FQNEAQ (reference sequence). The CDR3 reads CASSSSGGNTEAFF. CDR3 DNA sequence: TGTGCCAGCAGCTCATCAGGAGGGAACACTGAAGCTTTCTTT.

V usage is TRBV7-6 and J usage is TRBJ2-7, with 13 bases lining up with TRBD2. Germline CDR1 is SGHVS and CDR2 is FNYEAQ. The junction had 18 bases not matched to a gene; V was cut back by 6 bases and J by 4 bases. The CDR3 runs 19 residues. CDR3 DNA: TGTGCCAGCAGACCTCTCCCTCCGGGACTAGCGGGACTATTTTACGAGCAGTACTTC. Protein: CASRPLPPGLAGLFYEQYF.

The chain combines TRBV18 with TRBJ2-3; D is perhaps TRBD1 (6 bases). This CDR3 has 16 amino acids. The germline CDR1 and CDR2 sequences are KGHSH and LQKENI. The V end was cut by 4 bases, the J end by 0 bases, with 14 bases between. CDR3: CASSLSTGTSTDTQYF. The CDR3 region has the DNA TGTGCCAGCTCACTTTCGACAGGTACTAGCACAGATACGCAGTATTTT.

The gene calls are TRBV11-3 and TRBJ2-7; D is possibly TRBD2 (6 bases). The CDR3 has 15 residues. V lost 3 bases and J lost 6, with 18 bases in between. Germline values: CDR1 SGHNT, CDR2 YENEEA. Written as DNA, the CDR3 is TGTGCCAGCAGCTTGGGACTTACAGGATTAGGCGAGCAGTACTTC. This translates into CASSLGLTGLGEQYF.

The chain couples TRBV28 to TRBJ1-1; weak D call: TRBD1 (6 bases). Germline V lookup: CDR1 MDHEN, CDR2 SYDVKM. This CDR3 is 17 amino acids long. Trimming took 5 bases from V and 1 from J, leaving 20 bases between them. The CDR3 is CASSHLTGRGPNTEAFF. The CDR3 DNA sequence: TGTGCCAGCAGTCACCTCACGGGGCGGGGGCCGAACACTGAAGCTTTCTTT.

This chain uses TRBV15 with TRBJ1-3; tentative D call: TRBD1 (6 bases). V was clipped by 6 bases and J by 7 bases, with 13 bases between them. CDR1 and CDR2 from the germline V gene are LNHNV and YYDKDF (reference sequence). There are 13 residues in the CDR3. The DNA of the CDR3 is TGTGCCACCAGAGGATGGCAGGGGAACACCATATATTTT. Translating it yields CATRGWQGNTIYF.

This clone occurred once. Other DNA sequences in this specimen translate into the identical CDR3. The chain employs TRBV28 and TRBJ2-7; D not certain. Germline assignment: CDR1 MDHEN and CDR2 SYDVKM. This CDR3 comprises 12 residues. V was shortened by 5 bases and J by 2 bases, with 7 bases between the two germline ends. CDR3 in DNA: TGTGCCAGCAGTCTTCCGGCCTACGAGCAGTACTTC. This codes for CASSLPAYEQYF.